A selection of T cell receptor beta chains follows, all from one sample in a study of blood T cell repertoires in COVID-19. This table comes from immunoSEQ multiplex PCR, and its TCRdb copy is limited to in-frame clones, with some not included. The table lists under 95,000 clones, approximately 85% of them singletons. Source material: peripheral blood. These receptors originate from a man aged 50 to 59 with COVID-19, enrolled during active disease. Each CDR3 is given without its conserved first and last residue.

v_gene,CDR3aa
TRBV11-3,ASSPTSGRGAQY
TRBV10-1,ASSESASGTYNEQF
TRBV30,AWSRLAGHTGELF
TRBV24-1,ATSDSGFQAF
TRBV30,ARSRGSSYEQY
TRBV7-2,ASSLGLGNQPQH
TRBV5-6,ASSPRAGDGYT
TRBV19,ASIQPSGGNTIY
TRBV14,ASSPSGRANIQY
TRBV2,ASSVKGGFSGNTIY
TRBV2,ASSNGQGRRY
TRBV5-5,ASSRDEQPQH
TRBV30,AWAGDRGLNEQF
TRBV4-1,ASSQDTLGLTYEQY
TRBV29-1,SSGLAVYNEQF
TRBV28,ASSTHRGAYGYT
TRBV30,ACLRGTQSPLH
TRBV19,ASRGSVPDTQY
TRBV30,AWSGIAESAYEQY
TRBV19,ASSPLGQGEKLF
TRBV6-2/TRBV6-3,ASSHGTSGIDEQY
TRBV6-5,ASSPQGMGTEAF
TRBV11-2,ASSLSLSEKLF
TRBV7-9,ASSLETASYEQY
TRBV24-1,ATSDPWTGADTQY
TRBV18,ASSLSGDPLEQY
TRBV7-9,ASSRSLSTEAF
TRBV24-1,ATSQGTAYGYT